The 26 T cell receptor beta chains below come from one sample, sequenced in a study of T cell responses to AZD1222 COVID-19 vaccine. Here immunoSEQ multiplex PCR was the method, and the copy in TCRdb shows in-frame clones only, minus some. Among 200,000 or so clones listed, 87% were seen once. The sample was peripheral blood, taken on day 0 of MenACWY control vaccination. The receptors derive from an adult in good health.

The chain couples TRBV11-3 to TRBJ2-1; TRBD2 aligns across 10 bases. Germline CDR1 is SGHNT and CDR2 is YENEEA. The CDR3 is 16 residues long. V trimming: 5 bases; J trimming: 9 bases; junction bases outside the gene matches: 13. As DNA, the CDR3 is TGTGCCAGCAGCCCCGCGGCGGCTAGCGGGAGTATTGAGCAGTTCTTC. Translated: CASSPAAASGSIEQFF. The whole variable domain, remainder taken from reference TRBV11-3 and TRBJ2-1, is EAGVVQSPRYKIIEKKQPVAFWCNPISGHNTLYWYLQNLGQGPELLIRYENEEAVDDSQLPKDRFSAERLKGVDSTLKIQPAELGDSAVYLCASSPAAASGSIEQFFGPGTRLTVL.

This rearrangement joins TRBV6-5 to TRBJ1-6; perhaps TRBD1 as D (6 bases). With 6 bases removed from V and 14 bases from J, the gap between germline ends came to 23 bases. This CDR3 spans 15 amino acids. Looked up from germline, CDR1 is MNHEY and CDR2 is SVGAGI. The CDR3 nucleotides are TGTGCCAGCAGGACGGACAGCGGAGGCAGTATGGCCCTCCACTTT. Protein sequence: CASRTDSGGSMALHF.

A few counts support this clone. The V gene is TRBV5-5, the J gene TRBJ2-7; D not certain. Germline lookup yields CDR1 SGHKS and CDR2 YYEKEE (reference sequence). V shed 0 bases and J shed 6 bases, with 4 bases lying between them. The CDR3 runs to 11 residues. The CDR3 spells CASSLDGEQYF. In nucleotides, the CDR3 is TGTGCCAGCAGCTTGGACGGCGAGCAGTACTTC.

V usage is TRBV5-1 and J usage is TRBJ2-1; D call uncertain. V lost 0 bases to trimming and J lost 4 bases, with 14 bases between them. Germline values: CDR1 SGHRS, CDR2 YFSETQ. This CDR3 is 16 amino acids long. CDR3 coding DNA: TGCGCCAGCAGCTTGGCGCCCACGCCCTTATACAATGAGCAGTTCTTC. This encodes CASSLAPTPLYNEQFF. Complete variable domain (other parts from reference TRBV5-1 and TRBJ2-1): KAGVTQTPRYLIKTRGQQVTLSCSPISGHRSVSWYQQTPGQGLQFLFEYFSETQRNKGNFPGRFSGRQFSNSRSEMNVSTLELGDSALYLCASSLAPTPLYNEQFFGPGTRLTVL.

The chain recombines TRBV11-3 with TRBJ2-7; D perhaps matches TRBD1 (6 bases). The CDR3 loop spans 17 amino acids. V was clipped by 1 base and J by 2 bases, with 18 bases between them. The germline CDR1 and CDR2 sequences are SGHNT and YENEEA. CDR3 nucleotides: TGTGCCAGCAGCTTAGGTTCTCTTCCGGGACAAACCTACGAGCAGTACTTC. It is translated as CASSLGSLPGQTYEQYF.

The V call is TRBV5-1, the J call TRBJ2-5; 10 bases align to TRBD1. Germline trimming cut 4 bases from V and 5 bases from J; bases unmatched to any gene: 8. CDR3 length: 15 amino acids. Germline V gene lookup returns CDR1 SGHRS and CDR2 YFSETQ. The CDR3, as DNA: TGCGCCAGCAGCGCCGGGACAGGGGAAATTGAGACCCAGTACTTC. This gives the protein CASSAGTGEIETQYF.

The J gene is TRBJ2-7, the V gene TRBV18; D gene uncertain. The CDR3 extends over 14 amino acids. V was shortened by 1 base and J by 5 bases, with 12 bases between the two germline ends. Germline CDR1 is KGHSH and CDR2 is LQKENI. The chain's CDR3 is CASSPLPGSHEQYF. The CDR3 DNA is TGTGCCAGCTCACCACTACCTGGGTCCCACGAGCAGTACTTC.

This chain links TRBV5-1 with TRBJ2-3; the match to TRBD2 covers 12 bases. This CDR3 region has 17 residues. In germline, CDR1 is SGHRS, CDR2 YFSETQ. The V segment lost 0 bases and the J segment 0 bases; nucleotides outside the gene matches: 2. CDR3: CASSLAGTSGSTDTQYF. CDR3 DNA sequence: TGCGCCAGCAGCTTGGCCGGGACTAGCGGGAGCACAGATACGCAGTATTTT.

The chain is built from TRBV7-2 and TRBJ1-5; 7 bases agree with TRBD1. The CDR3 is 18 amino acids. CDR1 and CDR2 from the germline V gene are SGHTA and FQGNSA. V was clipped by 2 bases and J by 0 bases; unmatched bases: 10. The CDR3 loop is CASSLRAGTDNSNQPQHF. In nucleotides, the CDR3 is TGTGCCAGCAGCTTAAGGGCCGGGACAGACAATAGCAATCAGCCCCAGCATTTT.

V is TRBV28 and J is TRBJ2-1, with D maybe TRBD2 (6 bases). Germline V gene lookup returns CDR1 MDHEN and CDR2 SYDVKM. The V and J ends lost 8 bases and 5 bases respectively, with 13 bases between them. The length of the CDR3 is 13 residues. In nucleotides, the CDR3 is TGTGCCAGCTCGGGAGCGGACAACAATGAGCAGTTCTTC. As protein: CASSGADNNEQFF.

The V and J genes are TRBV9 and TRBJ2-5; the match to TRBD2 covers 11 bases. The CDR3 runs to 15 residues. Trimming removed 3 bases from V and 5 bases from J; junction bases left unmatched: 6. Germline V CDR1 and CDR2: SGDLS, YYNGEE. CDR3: CASSATSGSGETQYF. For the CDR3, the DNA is TGTGCCAGCAGCGCAACTAGCGGGAGTGGCGAGACCCAGTACTTC.

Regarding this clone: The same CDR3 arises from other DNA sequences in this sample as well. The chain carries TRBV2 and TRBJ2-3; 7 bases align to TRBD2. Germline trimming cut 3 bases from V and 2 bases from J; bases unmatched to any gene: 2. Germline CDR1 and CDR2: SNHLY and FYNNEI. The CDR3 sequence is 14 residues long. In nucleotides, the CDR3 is TGTGCCAGCAGTGAGCTAGCGGTCACAGATACGCAGTATTTT. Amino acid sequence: CASSELAVTDTQYF. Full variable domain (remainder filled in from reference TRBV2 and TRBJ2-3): EPEVTQTPSHQVTQMGQEVILRCVPISNHLYFYWYRQILGQKVEFLVSFYNNEISEKSEIFDDQFSVERPDGSNFTLKIRSTKLEDSAMYFCASSELAVTDTQYFGPGTRLTVL.

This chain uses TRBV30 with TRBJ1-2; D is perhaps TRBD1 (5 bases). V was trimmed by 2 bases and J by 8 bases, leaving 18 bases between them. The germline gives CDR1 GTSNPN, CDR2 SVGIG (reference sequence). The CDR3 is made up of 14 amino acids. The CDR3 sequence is CAWSSGAGSGGYTF. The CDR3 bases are TGTGCCTGGAGTTCGGGCGCGGGTTCAGGGGGCTACACCTTC.

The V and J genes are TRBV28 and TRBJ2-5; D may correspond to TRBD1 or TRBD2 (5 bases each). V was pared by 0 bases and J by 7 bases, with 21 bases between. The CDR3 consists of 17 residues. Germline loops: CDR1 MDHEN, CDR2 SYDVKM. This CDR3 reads CASSLWAGRGFRVTQYF. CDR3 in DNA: TGTGCCAGCAGTTTATGGGCAGGGAGAGGGTTTAGAGTGACCCAGTACTTC.

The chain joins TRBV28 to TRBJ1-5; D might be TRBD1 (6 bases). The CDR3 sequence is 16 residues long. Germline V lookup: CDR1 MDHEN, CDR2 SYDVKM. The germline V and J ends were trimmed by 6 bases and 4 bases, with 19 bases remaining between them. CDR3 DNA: TGTGCCAGCAGCCTAAGGGCCAGGGGAGGTAATCAGCCCCAGCATTTT. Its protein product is CASSLRARGGNQPQHF. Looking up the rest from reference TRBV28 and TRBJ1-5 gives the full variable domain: DVKVTQSSRYLVKRTGEKVFLECVQDMDHENMFWYRQDPGLGLRLIYFSYDVKMKEKGDIPEGYSVSREKKERFSLILESASTNQTSMYLCASSLRARGGNQPQHFGDGTRLSIL.

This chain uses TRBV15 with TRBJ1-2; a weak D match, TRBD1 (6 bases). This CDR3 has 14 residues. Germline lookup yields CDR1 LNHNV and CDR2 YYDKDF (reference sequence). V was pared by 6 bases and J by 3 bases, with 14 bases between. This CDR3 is CATSETQGDYGYTF. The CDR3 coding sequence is TGTGCCACCAGTGAAACACAGGGAGACTATGGCTACACCTTC.

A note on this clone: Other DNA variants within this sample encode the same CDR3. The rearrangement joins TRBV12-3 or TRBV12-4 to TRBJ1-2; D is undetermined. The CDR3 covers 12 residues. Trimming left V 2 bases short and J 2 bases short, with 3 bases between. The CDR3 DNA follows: TGTGCCAGCAGTTTACAAAACTATGGCTACACCTTC. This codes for CASSLQNYGYTF.

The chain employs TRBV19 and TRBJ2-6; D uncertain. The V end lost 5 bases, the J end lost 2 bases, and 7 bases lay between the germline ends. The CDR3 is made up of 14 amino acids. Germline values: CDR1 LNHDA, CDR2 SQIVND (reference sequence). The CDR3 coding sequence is TGTGCCAGTAGTTCTGGCGCTGGGGCCAACGTCCTGACTTTC. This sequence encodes CASSSGAGANVLTF.

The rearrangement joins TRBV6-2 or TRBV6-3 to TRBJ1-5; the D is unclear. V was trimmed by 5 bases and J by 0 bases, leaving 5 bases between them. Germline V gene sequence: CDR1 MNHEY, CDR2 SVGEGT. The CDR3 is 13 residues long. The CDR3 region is CASSPYSNQPQHF. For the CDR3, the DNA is TGTGCCAGCAGTCCATATAGCAATCAGCCCCAGCATTTT.

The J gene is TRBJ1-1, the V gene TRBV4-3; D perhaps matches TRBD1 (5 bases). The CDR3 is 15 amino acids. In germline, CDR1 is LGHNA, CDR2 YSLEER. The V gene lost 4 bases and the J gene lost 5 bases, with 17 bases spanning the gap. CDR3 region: CASSPSRAVKTEAFF. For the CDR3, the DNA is TGCGCCAGCAGCCCTTCCAGGGCAGTTAAGACTGAAGCTTTCTTT.

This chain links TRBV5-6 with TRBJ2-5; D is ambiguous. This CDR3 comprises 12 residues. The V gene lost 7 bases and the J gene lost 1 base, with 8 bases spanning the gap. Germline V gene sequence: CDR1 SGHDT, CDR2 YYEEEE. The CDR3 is CASGGVQETQYF. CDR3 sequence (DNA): TGTGCCAGCGGCGGAGTCCAAGAGACCCAGTACTTC. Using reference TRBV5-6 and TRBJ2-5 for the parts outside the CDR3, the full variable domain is DAGVTQSPTHLIKTRGQQVTLRCSPKSGHDTVSWYQQALGQGPQFIFQYYEEEERQRGNFPDRFSGHQFPNYSSELNVNALLLGDSALYLCASGGVQETQYFGPGTRLLVL.

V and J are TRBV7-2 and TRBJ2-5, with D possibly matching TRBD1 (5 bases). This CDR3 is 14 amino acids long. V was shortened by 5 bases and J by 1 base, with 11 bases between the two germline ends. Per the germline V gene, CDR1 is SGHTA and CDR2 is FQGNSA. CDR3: CASSPWTTQETQYF. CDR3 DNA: TGTGCCAGCAGCCCGTGGACAACCCAAGAGACCCAGTACTTC.

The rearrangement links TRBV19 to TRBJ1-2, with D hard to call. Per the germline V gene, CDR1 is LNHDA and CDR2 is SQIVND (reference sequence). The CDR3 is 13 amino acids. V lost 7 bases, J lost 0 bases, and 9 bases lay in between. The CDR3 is CASTLRANYGYTF. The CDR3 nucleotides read TGTGCCAGTACCCTCCGGGCTAACTATGGCTACACCTTC.

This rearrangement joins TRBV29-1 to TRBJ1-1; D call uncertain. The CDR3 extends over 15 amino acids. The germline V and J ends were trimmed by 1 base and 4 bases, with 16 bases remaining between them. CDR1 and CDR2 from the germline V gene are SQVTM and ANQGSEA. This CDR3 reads CSVEGLQGKGTEAFF. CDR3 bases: TGCAGCGTTGAAGGTTTACAAGGGAAGGGCACTGAAGCTTTCTTT.

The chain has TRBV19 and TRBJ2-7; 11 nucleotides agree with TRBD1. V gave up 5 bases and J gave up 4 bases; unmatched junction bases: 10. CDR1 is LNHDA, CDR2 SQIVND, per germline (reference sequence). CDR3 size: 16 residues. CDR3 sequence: CASSAPGTGGSYEQYF. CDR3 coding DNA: TGTGCCAGTAGTGCCCCCGGGACAGGGGGTAGTTACGAGCAGTACTTC.

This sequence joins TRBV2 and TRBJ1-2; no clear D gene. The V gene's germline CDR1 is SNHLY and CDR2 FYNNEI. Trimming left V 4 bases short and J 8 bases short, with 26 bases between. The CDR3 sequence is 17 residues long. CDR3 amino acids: CASSGSLTAGPSRGYTF. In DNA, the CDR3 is TGTGCCAGCAGTGGATCACTCACCGCCGGCCCGTCCAGGGGCTACACCTTC.